A single sample gave rise to the 16 T cell receptor beta chains below, sequenced in a study of patients and donors after allogeneic stem cell transplantation. A single record per CDR3 protein comes from TCRdb applying MiXCR to the RT-PCR reads. The sample lists around 90,000 distinct CDR3 sequences, 45% to 50% occurring once. Sequences were obtained from blood, either unsorted or a sorted T cell fraction (not recorded which). The receptors were sampled from a human donor who was either an allogeneic HSCT recipient or a stem cell or donor lymphocyte infusion donor (not recorded which). It is not recorded whose cells these are; they may come from a transplant donor.

This sequence joins TRBV10-3 and TRBJ1-4; no definite D call. The CDR3 has 14 residues. Germline V lookup: CDR1 ENHRY, CDR2 SYGVKD. The V gene lost 0 bases and the J gene lost 6 bases, with 8 bases spanning the gap. CDR3 sequence reads: CAISESGWDEKLFF. In nucleotides, the CDR3 is TGTGCCATCAGTGAGTCAGGCTGGGATGAAAAACTGTTTTTT.

V and J are TRBV6-6 and TRBJ1-5; 7 bases align to TRBD1. V was clipped by 6 bases and J by 5 bases; unmatched bases: 16. Germline-derived CDR1 and CDR2 are MNHNY and SVGAGI (reference sequence). This CDR3 has 17 amino acids. CDR3 amino acids: CASSLPMTGQGDQPQHF. For the CDR3, the DNA is TGTGCCAGCAGCTTACCCATGACAGGGCAGGGGGATCAGCCCCAGCATTTT.

The gene calls are TRBV20-1 and TRBJ1-4, with D hard to call. The V end lost 3 bases, the J end lost 7 bases, and 15 bases lay between the germline ends. The CDR3 runs 14 residues. CDR1 and CDR2 from the germline V gene are DFQATT and SNEGSKA (reference sequence). CDR3 bases: TGCAGTGCTAGTGAGGCAGTCGTCGCTGAAAAACTGTTTTTT. Translating gives CSASEAVVAEKLFF.

This rearrangement joins TRBV10-3 to TRBJ1-4; no clear D. The CDR3 is 14 amino acids. Deletions cut 2 bases from V and 7 bases from J, with 11 bases between. Germline V gene lookup returns CDR1 ENHRY and CDR2 SYGVKD. The CDR3 bases are TGTGCCATCAGTGAGCCGGGTTTCGGTGAAAAACTGTTTTTT. Amino acid sequence: CAISEPGFGEKLFF.

The chain recombines TRBV7-9 with TRBJ1-4; D gene uncertain. The ends were cut back, 8 bases at V and 1 base at J, with 14 bases in the middle. This CDR3 spans 15 amino acids. Germline V gene data show CDR1 as SEHNR and CDR2 as FQNEAQ (reference sequence). In DNA form, the CDR3 reads TGTGCCAGCTTAAGGACGGGATTAACTAATGAAAAACTGTTTTTT. Translated: CASLRTGLTNEKLFF.

The V call is TRBV21-1, the J call TRBJ1-1; TRBD1, the table's D call, lacks a check against the DNA. TRBV21-1 is flagged as a pseudogene. The CDR3 consists of 15 residues. Here the CDR3 DNA reads TGTGCCAGCGGGCCCGGGCAGAACCAGAACACTGAAGCTTTCTTT. Encoded protein: CASGPGQNQNTEAFF.

This chain's CDR3 is CASRQTKSYGYTF. DNA of the CDR3: TGTGCCAGCAGGCAGACCAAAAGCTATGGCTACACCTTC. This chain uses TRBV6-2 or TRBV6-3 with TRBJ1-2; D is unresolved. The germline gives CDR1 MNHEY, CDR2 SVGEGT. This CDR3 has 13 amino acids. The V gene lost 6 bases and the J gene lost 4 bases, with 12 bases spanning the gap.

The J gene is TRBJ1-2, the V gene TRBV4-3, with D possibly matching TRBD1 (6 bases). The CDR3 length is 14 residues. The V and J ends lost 4 bases and 2 bases respectively, with 11 bases between them. CDR1 and CDR2 (germline): LGHNA, YSLEER. CDR3: CASSPGTPNYGYTF. The CDR3 DNA is TGCGCCAGCAGCCCCGGGACACCGAACTATGGCTACACCTTC.

V is TRBV5-6 and J is TRBJ1-3; D is ambiguous. The length of the CDR3 is 15 residues. The V and J ends lost 1 base and 1 base respectively, with 9 bases between them. Looked up from germline, CDR1 is SGHDT and CDR2 is YYEEEE. This CDR3 is CASSLLAGSGNTIYF. The CDR3 coding sequence is TGTGCCAGCAGCTTGTTGGCAGGTTCTGGAAACACCATATATTTT. Using reference TRBV5-6 and TRBJ1-3 for the parts outside the CDR3, the full variable domain is DAGVTQSPTHLIKTRGQQVTLRCSPKSGHDTVSWYQQALGQGPQFIFQYYEEEERQRGNFPDRFSGHQFPNYSSELNVNALLLGDSALYLCASSLLAGSGNTIYFGEGSWLTVV.

The chain links TRBV6-1 to TRBJ2-2, with TRBD1 identical over 7 bases. The CDR3 covers 16 residues. The germline gives CDR1 MNHNS, CDR2 SASEGT. V gave up 2 bases and J gave up 2 bases; unmatched junction bases: 5. The CDR3 spells CASSEIGGSNTGELFF. In DNA form, the CDR3 reads TGTGCCAGCAGTGAAATAGGGGGCTCTAACACCGGGGAGCTGTTTTTT.

V usage is TRBV3-1 and J usage is TRBJ1-5, with 7 bases identical to TRBD1. Germline V lookup: CDR1 LGHDT, CDR2 YNNKEL (reference sequence). Trimming removed 3 bases from V and 6 bases from J; junction bases left unmatched: 8. This CDR3 has 15 amino acids. DNA for the CDR3: TGTGCCAGCAGCCACAATACAGGGGAGGGTCAGCCCCAGCATTTT. It codes for CASSHNTGEGQPQHF.

The gene calls are TRBV12-3 or TRBV12-4 and TRBJ1-4, with D possibly TRBD1 on 5 matching bases. Trimming shortened V by 3 bases and J by 6 bases, and 14 bases separated the two germline ends. CDR3 length equals 15 residues. CDR3 in DNA: TGTGCCAGCAGTTTTAGGGGCCCCGGCCATGAAAAACTGTTTTTT. Protein sequence: CASSFRGPGHEKLFF.

The genes are TRBV7-2 and TRBJ2-5; the match to TRBD2 covers 10 bases. Germline CDR1 reads SGHTA; CDR2 reads FQGNSA. V lost 3 bases to trimming and J lost 4 bases; unmatched junction nucleotides: 8. The CDR3 loop spans 16 amino acids. In nucleotides, the CDR3 is TGTGCCAGCAGCTTCCTAGCGGGAGTGATCGGAGAGACCCAGTACTTC. Amino acids: CASSFLAGVIGETQYF.

The J gene is TRBJ1-2, the V gene TRBV20-1; 9 bases match TRBD1. V lost 6 bases and J lost 3; bases outside the gene matches: 5. CDR3 length: 13 amino acids. Germline assignment: CDR1 DFQATT and CDR2 SNEGSKA (reference sequence). The CDR3 loop reads CSALQGADYGYTF. In DNA form, the CDR3 reads TGCAGTGCCTTACAGGGGGCTGACTATGGCTACACCTTC.

The chain carries TRBV12-3 or TRBV12-4 and TRBJ2-1; weak D call: TRBD2 (5 bases). The CDR3 runs 16 residues. V lost 5 bases to trimming and J lost 7 bases, with 21 bases between them. The CDR3 DNA reads TGTGCCAGCAGTCCCCTCGGGCTAGCAATGGGGAATGAGCAGTTCTTC. It encodes CASSPLGLAMGNEQFF.

A single count supports this clonotype. V is TRBV28 and J is TRBJ1-6; D perhaps matches TRBD1 (5 bases). The CDR3 totals 10 residues. CDR1 MDHEN and CDR2 SYDVKM come from the germline V gene. As DNA, the CDR3 is TGTGCTCATGGGGCGTCACCCCTCCACTTT. This gives the protein CAHGASPLHF.